What follows describes a single T cell receptor beta chain. Original processing notes: Estimation of nucleated cell counts was performed using reference gene primer amplification. Repertoires were generated with immunoSEQ multiplex PCR, while TCRdb's copy carries only in-frame clones and drops some. That table is the source of V, J and clone size, and D and trimming were worked out from the DNA. The sample records about 81,000 clones, roughly four fifths being singletons. There are 15 residues in the CDR3. Germline CDR1 SQVTM, CDR2 ANQGSEA. The V segment lost 3 bases and the J segment 1 base; nucleotides outside the gene matches: 7. The data belong to a study of blood T cell repertoires in COVID-19. Study at large: Italy, Spain and the United States were the sources of the convalescent and acute COVID-19 samples. The analysed material was cDNA or gDNA that came from T cells, B-cell-depleted T cells, or PBMCs.

The chain employs TRBV29-1 and TRBJ1-1, with TRBD1 identical over 8 bases. This receptor was obtained from a human donor in a cohort sampled during active COVID-19. Sample: peripheral blood. CDR3 sequence (DNA): TGCAGCGTTGATTGGGGACAGGCCTCGAACACTGAAGCTTTCTTT. Protein: CSVDWGQASNTEAFF.